Listed below are T cell receptor beta chains from one sample, sequenced in a study of OX40 agonist ivuxolimab in advanced cancers. Sequencing was performed with immunoSEQ multiplex PCR; in TCRdb, only in-frame clones are kept and a portion is missing. The profile shows roughly 81,000 clones, roughly 88% of them singletons. The source was CD4+ or CD8+ T cells sorted from blood, collected in a trial of the OX40 agonist ivuxolimab. These receptor sequences come from an adult with an advanced solid tumor such as melanoma, head and neck, liver or kidney cancer. CDR3s include the opening cysteine and the closing phenylalanine or tryptophan. The D gene is left open where the match is weak. For some rows the clone size is stated as once, few or many, or as a class when expanded; others skip it.

TRBV11-2,NA,TRBJ2-7,NA,CASSLGQTLSEQYF,TGTGCCAGCAGCTTGGGGCAGACGCTCTCCGAGCAGTACTTC
TRBV19,NA,TRBJ1-4,NA,CASSIGGGQGVEKLFF,TGTGCCAGTAGTATAGGTGGGGGACAAGGAGTGGAAAAACTGTTTTTT
TRBV7-9,TRBD1,TRBJ2-4,NA,CASSLSAGQGVYF,TGTGCCAGCAGCTTAAGCGCGGGACAGGGGGTATACTTC
TRBV11-1,NA,TRBJ2-5,NA,CASSLRLQEQTQYF,TGTGCCAGCAGCTTACGCTTACAGGAGCAGACCCAGTACTTC
TRBV27,TRBD2,TRBJ2-2,NA,CASSLQAAFGLAGGTNTGELFF,TGTGCCAGCAGTTTACAGGCAGCCTTTGGGCTAGCGGGAGGAACGAACACCGGGGAGCTGTTTTTT
TRBV19,NA,TRBJ2-4,NA,CASGGGGLAKNIQYF,TGTGCTTCAGGAGGGGGGGGACTAGCCAAAAACATTCAGTACTTC
TRBV5-1,NA,TRBJ1-6,NA,CASSLVGGNNSPLHF,TGCGCCAGCAGCTTGGTGGGGGGGAATAATTCACCCCTCCACTTT
TRBV28,NA,TRBJ2-7,NA,CASSSGLESYEQYF,TGTGCCAGCAGTTCGGGACTGGAGTCCTACGAGCAGTACTTC
TRBV7-9,NA,TRBJ1-2,once,CASSQGPNYGYTF,TGTGCCAGCAGCCAAGGACCCAACTATGGCTACACCTTC
TRBV7-2,NA,TRBJ2-5,NA,CASSLGGYQETQYF,TGTGCCAGCAGCTTAGGGGGCTACCAAGAGACCCAGTACTTC
TRBV6-1,NA,TRBJ1-1,once,CASSVASNTEAFF,TGTGCCAGCAGTGTTGCCTCTAACACTGAAGCTTTCTTT
TRBV18,TRBD1,TRBJ1-5,NA,CASSPTPGTGGSNQPQHF,TGTGCCAGCTCACCTACTCCCGGGACAGGGGGCAGTAATCAGCCCCAGCATTTT
TRBV7-9,NA,TRBJ1-4,once,CASSFSEKLFF,TGTGCCAGCAGCTTTAGTGAAAAACTGTTTTTT
TRBV18,NA,TRBJ2-1,NA,CASSLSAPGGRNEQFF,TGTGCCAGCTCACTTTCTGCCCCGGGCGGACGCAATGAGCAGTTCTTC
TRBV5-8,NA,TRBJ2-5,NA,CASSQAGKGGETQYF,TGTGCCAGCAGCCAGGCGGGAAAGGGGGGAGAGACCCAGTACTTC
TRBV7-2,TRBD1,TRBJ1-6,few,CASSLTVTGVSPLHF,TGTGCCAGCAGCTTAACGGTGACAGGGGTGTCACCCCTCCACTTT
TRBV18,NA,TRBJ2-3,NA,CASSPEDSWAGDTQYF,TGTGCCAGCTCACCAGAAGATAGCTGGGCGGGAGATACGCAGTATTTT
TRBV6-6,TRBD1,TRBJ1-1,NA,CASSFGTGDLYAEAFF,TGTGCCAGCAGTTTTGGGACAGGGGATTTATACGCTGAAGCTTTCTTT
TRBV19,TRBD2,TRBJ2-6,NA,CASSKTSGGTASGANVLTF,TGTGCCAGTAGCAAGACTAGCGGGGGAACCGCGTCTGGGGCCAACGTCCTGACTTTC
TRBV4-2,TRBD1,TRBJ2-7,once,CASSPDRAGSHEQYF,TGTGCCAGCAGCCCGGACAGGGCCGGCTCCCACGAGCAGTACTTC
TRBV2,NA,TRBJ1-2,NA,CASSEAGVGYTF,TGTGCCAGCAGTGAAGCGGGGGTTGGCTACACCTTC
TRBV5-8,TRBD2,TRBJ2-3,NA,CASSFKAGGSTDTQYF,TGTGCCAGCAGCTTCAAAGCGGGAGGCAGCACAGATACGCAGTATTTT
TRBV19,TRBD2,TRBJ2-3,NA,CASSIRGGLAVKDTQYF,TGTGCCAGTAGTATACGAGGGGGACTAGCGGTGAAAGATACGCAGTATTTT
TRBV2,TRBD1,TRBJ2-7,NA,CASRPQRTGVNSYEQYF,TGTGCCAGCAGACCCCAACGGACAGGGGTCAACTCCTACGAGCAGTACTTC
TRBV11-2,TRBD2,TRBJ2-5,NA,CASSGRREGETQYF,TGTGCCAGCAGCGGCAGGAGGGAGGGGGAGACCCAGTACTTC
TRBV30,NA,TRBJ2-7,NA,CAWSVGGIEYEQYF,TGTGCCTGGAGTGTTGGAGGGATAGAGTACGAGCAGTACTTC
TRBV7-2,TRBD2,TRBJ2-7,NA,CASSLGGKRGRGEQYF,TGTGCCAGCAGTCTAGGGGGTAAGCGGGGGCGCGGAGAGCAGTACTTC
TRBV5-1,NA,TRBJ1-4,NA,CASSLAGFATNEKLFF,TGCGCCAGCAGCTTGGCAGGGTTTGCAACTAATGAAAAACTGTTTTTT
TRBV18,NA,TRBJ1-3,once,CASSPTVISGNTIYF,TGTGCCAGCTCACCTACAGTAATCTCTGGAAACACCATATATTTT
TRBV6-5,NA,TRBJ2-2,NA,CASRRDAANTGELFF,TGTGCCAGCAGACGGGACGCAGCGAACACCGGGGAGCTGTTTTTT
TRBV5-8,NA,TRBJ2-2,few,CASSMGRGELFF,TGTGCCAGCAGCATGGGACGAGGGGAGCTGTTTTTT
TRBV7-2,NA,TRBJ2-2,NA,CASSRLRVRGGELFF,TGTGCCAGCAGCCGACTGAGGGTGAGGGGCGGGGAGCTGTTTTTT
TRBV7-7,TRBD2,TRBJ2-1,NA,CASSREGGASYNEQFF,TGTGCCAGCAGCCGGGAGGGAGGGGCCTCCTACAATGAGCAGTTCTTC
TRBV5-8,NA,TRBJ2-1,once,CASSTGRHVGEQFF,TGTGCCAGCAGCACCGGACGACACGTCGGTGAGCAGTTCTTC
TRBV25-1,NA,TRBJ2-7,NA,CASRIDEPPYEQYF,TGTGCCAGCAGAATTGACGAGCCCCCCTACGAGCAGTACTTC
TRBV5-1,NA,TRBJ1-1,NA,CASSLGEVNTEAFF,TGCGCCAGCAGCTTGGGGGAGGTGAACACTGAAGCTTTCTTT
TRBV5-1,TRBD1,TRBJ1-1,NA,CASSEGQGYTEAFF,TGCGCCAGCAGCGAGGGACAGGGGTACACTGAAGCTTTCTTT
TRBV12-5,NA,TRBJ2-3,NA,CASGLNTDTQYF,TGTGCTAGTGGTCTAAATACAGATACGCAGTATTTT
TRBV7-8,NA,TRBJ2-7,few,CASSLAQTVGWLNEQYF,TGTGCCAGCAGCTTAGCACAAACTGTAGGGTGGTTGAACGAGCAGTACTTC
TRBV10-3,NA,TRBJ1-5,NA,CAISRGGGEQPQHF,TGTGCCATCAGTCGTGGGGGGGGCGAGCAGCCCCAGCATTTT
TRBV5-6,TRBD1,TRBJ2-2,few,CASTYRGASTGELFF,TGTGCCAGCACCTACAGGGGCGCAAGCACCGGGGAGCTGTTTTTT
TRBV6-5,TRBD2,TRBJ2-3,NA,CASSYPSKSGSEAQYF,TGTGCCAGCAGTTACCCATCCAAGAGCGGGAGTGAGGCGCAGTATTTT
TRBV12-5,NA,TRBJ1-5,NA,CASGPPGFQPQHF,TGTGCTAGTGGTCCCCCCGGTTTTCAGCCCCAGCATTTT
TRBV5-1,NA,TRBJ2-1,NA,CASSLVASATYNEQFF,TGCGCCAGCAGCTTGGTGGCTAGCGCAACCTACAATGAGCAGTTCTTC
TRBV5-4,TRBD1,TRBJ2-1,NA,CASRRTGTSYNEQFF,TGTGCCAGCAGGCGGACAGGGACATCCTACAATGAGCAGTTCTTC
TRBV19,NA,TRBJ1-1,NA,CASSNRVMNTEAFF,TGTGCCAGTAGCAACAGGGTCATGAACACTGAAGCTTTCTTT
TRBV30,NA,TRBJ1-6,NA,CAWGPWGNSPLHF,TGTGCCTGGGGCCCCTGGGGTAATTCACCCCTCCACTTT
TRBV18,NA,TRBJ2-4,few,CASSPLPALAKNIQYF,TGTGCCAGCTCCCCCCTACCCGCCCTAGCCAAAAACATTCAGTACTTC
TRBV4-2,NA,TRBJ1-1,NA,CASSQDRQDSTEAFF,TGTGCCAGCAGCCAAGATCGGCAGGATTCCACTGAAGCTTTCTTT
TRBV30,TRBD1,TRBJ1-2,few,CALTGFVNYGYTF,TGTGCCTTGACAGGGTTCGTTAACTATGGCTACACCTTC
TRBV18,TRBD2,TRBJ2-5,once,CASSREQGLAGNPGETQYF,TGTGCCAGCTCACGAGAACAGGGACTAGCGGGAAACCCAGGAGAGACCCAGTACTTC
TRBV12-5,NA,TRBJ1-1,NA,CASGLEVGTEAFF,TGTGCTAGTGGTTTGGAGGTGGGCACTGAAGCTTTCTTT
TRBV27,TRBD2,TRBJ2-2,once,CASSFGREYGELFF,TGTGCCAGCAGCTTCGGGCGGGAGTACGGGGAGCTGTTTTTT
TRBV5-1,NA,TRBJ1-1,NA,CASTSNPGSSEAFF,TGCGCCAGCACTTCCAATCCAGGGTCGAGTGAAGCTTTCTTT
TRBV6-6,NA,TRBJ1-2,NA,CAIGPDYGYTF,TGTGCCATCGGACCGGACTATGGCTACACCTTC
TRBV5-6,NA,TRBJ2-7,NA,CASSPTGESSYEQYF,TGTGCCAGCAGCCCCACGGGGGAGAGCTCCTACGAGCAGTACTTC
TRBV28,TRBD2,TRBJ2-5,NA,CASSLRTSGRARGLGTQYF,TGTGCCAGCAGTCTTCGGACTAGCGGGAGGGCCCGGGGATTGGGGACCCAGTACTTC
TRBV4-3,NA,TRBJ1-1,NA,CASSQDRDTEAFF,TGCGCCAGCAGCCAAGACAGGGACACTGAAGCTTTCTTT